This T cell receptor (beta chain) was profiled in a study of OX40 agonist ivuxolimab in advanced cancers. Data came from immunoSEQ multiplex PCR; TCRdb stores just in-frame clones and leaves some out. The sample has tens of thousands of clones, about 89% seen once. The CDR3 covers 15 residues. CDR1 and CDR2 from the germline V gene are MNHNS and SASEGT. The V and J ends lost 1 base and 5 bases, in that order; junction bases with no gene match: 6. The receptor was isolated from an adult with an advanced solid tumor such as melanoma, head and neck, liver or kidney cancer. This chain links TRBV6-1 with TRBJ1-2; 8 positions agree with TRBD1. Specimen: CD4+ or CD8+ T cells sorted from blood, collected in a trial of the OX40 agonist ivuxolimab. The chain's CDR3 is CASSEVDRGGYGYTF. For the CDR3, the DNA is TGTGCCAGCAGTGAAGTCGACAGGGGAGGGTATGGCTACACCTTC.